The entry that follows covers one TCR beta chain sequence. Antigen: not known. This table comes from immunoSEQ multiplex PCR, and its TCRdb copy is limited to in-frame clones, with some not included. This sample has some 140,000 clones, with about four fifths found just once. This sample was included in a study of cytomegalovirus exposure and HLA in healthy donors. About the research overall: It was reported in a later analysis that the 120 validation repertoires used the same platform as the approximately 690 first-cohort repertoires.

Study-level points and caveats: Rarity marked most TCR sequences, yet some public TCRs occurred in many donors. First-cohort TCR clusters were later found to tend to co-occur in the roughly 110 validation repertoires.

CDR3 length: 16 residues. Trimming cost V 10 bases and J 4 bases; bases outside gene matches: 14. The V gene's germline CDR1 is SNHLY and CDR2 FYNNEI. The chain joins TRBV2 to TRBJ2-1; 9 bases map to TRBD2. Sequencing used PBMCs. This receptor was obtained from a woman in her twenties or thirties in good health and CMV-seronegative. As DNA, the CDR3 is TGTGCCACCAAAGAGGTCGGCGGGGGGGGTTACAATGAGCAGTTCTTC. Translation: CATKEVGGGGYNEQFF.